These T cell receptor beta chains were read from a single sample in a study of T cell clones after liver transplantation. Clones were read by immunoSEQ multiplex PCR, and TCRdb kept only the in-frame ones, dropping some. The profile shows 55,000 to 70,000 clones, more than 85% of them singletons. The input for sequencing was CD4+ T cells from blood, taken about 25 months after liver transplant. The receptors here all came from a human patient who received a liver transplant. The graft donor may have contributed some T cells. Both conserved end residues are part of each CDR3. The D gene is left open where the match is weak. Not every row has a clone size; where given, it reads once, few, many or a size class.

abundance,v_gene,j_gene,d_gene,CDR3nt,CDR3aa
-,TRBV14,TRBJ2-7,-,TGTGCCAGCAGCCACATGGGGGGCTACGAGCAGTACTTC,CASSHMGGYEQYF
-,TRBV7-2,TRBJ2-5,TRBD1,TGTGCCAGCAGCTTAGCTAGGGGGCCATTGGAGACCCAGTACTTC,CASSLARGPLETQYF
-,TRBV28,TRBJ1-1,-,TGTGCCAGCAGTTTAGGGCAGGGGATAAACACTGAAGCTTTCTTT,CASSLGQGINTEAFF
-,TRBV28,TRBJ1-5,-,TGTGCCAGCAGTCTCCAGGGTCAGCCCCAGCATTTT,CASSLQGQPQHF
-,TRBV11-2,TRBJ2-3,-,TGTGCCAGCAGAAGACGGGCATACCTAACAGATACGCAGTATTTT,CASRRRAYLTDTQYF
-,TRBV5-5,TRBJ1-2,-,TGTGCCAGCAGCTTGGTGGCGGAATCAAACTATGGCTACACCTTC,CASSLVAESNYGYTF
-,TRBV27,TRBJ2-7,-,TGTGCCAGCAGTTTGTATCTGACAAACCTCTCCTACGAGCAGTACTTC,CASSLYLTNLSYEQYF
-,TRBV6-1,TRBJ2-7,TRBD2,TGTGCCAGCAGTGAGGGGACTAGCTGGTTCTACGAGCAGTACTTC,CASSEGTSWFYEQYF
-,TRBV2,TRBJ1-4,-,TGTGCCAGCAGTGAAGCGCGGGGGATAGGTGAAAAACTGTTTTTT,CASSEARGIGEKLFF
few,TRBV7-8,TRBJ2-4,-,TGTGCCAGCACCGCAATAACGACCCACAACATTCAGTACTTC,CASTAITTHNIQYF
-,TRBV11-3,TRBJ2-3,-,TGTGCCAGCAGCTTAGGGGGGTACACAGATACGCAGTATTTT,CASSLGGYTDTQYF
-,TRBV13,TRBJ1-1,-,TGTGCCAGCAGCTCCTTCACCTTCCGTGGGAACACTGAAGCTTTCTTT,CASSSFTFRGNTEAFF
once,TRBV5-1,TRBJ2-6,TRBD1,TGCGCCAGCAGAAAACATTACAACCCACCGGGACAGGGGGCTTCTGGGGCCAACGTCCTGACTTTC,CASRKHYNPPGQGASGANVLTF
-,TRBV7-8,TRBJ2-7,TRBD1,TGTGCCAGCAGCTTGTACCGGGACAGGGGAAGCGAGCAGTACTTC,CASSLYRDRGSEQYF
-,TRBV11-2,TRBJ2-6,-,TGTGCCAGCAGATCAGGGTTCCCGCACTCTGGGGCCAACGTCCTGACTTTC,CASRSGFPHSGANVLTF
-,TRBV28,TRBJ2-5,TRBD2,TGTGCCAGCAGTTTGGCGGGACTAGCGGGAGTAGAGACCCAGTACTTC,CASSLAGLAGVETQYF
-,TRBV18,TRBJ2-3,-,TGTGCCAGCTCAGTGTTGCTAGACCTGGATACGCAGTATTTT,CASSVLLDLDTQYF
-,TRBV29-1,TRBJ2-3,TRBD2,TGCAGCGTTGTGGGACTAGCAGCAGATACGCAGTATTTT,CSVVGLAADTQYF
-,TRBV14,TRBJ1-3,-,TGTGCCAGCAGCCATATTGGGCGGGGTTTCTCTGGAAACACCATATATTTT,CASSHIGRGFSGNTIYF
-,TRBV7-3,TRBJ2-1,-,TGTGCCAGCAGCCAGACTGGCTCCTACAATGAGCAGTTCTTC,CASSQTGSYNEQFF